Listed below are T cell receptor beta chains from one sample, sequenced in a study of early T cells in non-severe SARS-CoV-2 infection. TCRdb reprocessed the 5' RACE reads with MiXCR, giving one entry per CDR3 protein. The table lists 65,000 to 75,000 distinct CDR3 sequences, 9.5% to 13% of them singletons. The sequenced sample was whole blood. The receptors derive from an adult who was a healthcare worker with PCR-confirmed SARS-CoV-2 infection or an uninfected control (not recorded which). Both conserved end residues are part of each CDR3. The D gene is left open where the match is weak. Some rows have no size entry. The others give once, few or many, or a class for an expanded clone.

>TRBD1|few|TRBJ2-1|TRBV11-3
TGTGCCAGCAGGGCAGACAGGGGGCTGTACAATGAGCAGTTCTTC
CASRADRGLYNEQFF
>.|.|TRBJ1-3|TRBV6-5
TGTGCCAGCAGCCCGTTAGATCCTGGAAACACCATATATTTT
CASSPLDPGNTIYF
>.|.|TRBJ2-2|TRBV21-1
TGTGCCAGCAGCGGGGACCGACAGGGGGCGCGGACTAGCGGGAACACCGGGGAGCTGTTTTTT
CASSGDRQGARTSGNTGELFF
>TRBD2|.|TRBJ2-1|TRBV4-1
TGCGCCAGCGGGCTAGCGGGAGGCAAGCGGGCCAATGAGCAGTTCTTC
CASGLAGGKRANEQFF
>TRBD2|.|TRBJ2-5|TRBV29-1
TGCAGCGTTGAAGATCTGTGGACTAGCGGGAGTGAGACCCAGTACTTC
CSVEDLWTSGSETQYF
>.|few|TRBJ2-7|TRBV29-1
TGCAGCGTCCGTCTACCGGGGACCACACCCGAGCAGTACTTC
CSVRLPGTTPEQYF
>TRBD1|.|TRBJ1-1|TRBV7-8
TGTGCCAGCAGCTTAGCCGGCAGGGGGATTTTCACTGAAGCTTTCTTT
CASSLAGRGIFTEAFF
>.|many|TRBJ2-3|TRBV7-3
TGTGCCAGCAGCTCGTCGGATACGCAGTATTTT
CASSSSDTQYF
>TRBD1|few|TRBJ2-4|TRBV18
TGTGCCAGCTCACCCGACAGGGTTGGCAAAAACATTCAGTACTTC
CASSPDRVGKNIQYF
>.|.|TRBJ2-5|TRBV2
TGTGCCAGCAGGCCCCGTCGGGCAGCGAGGAAAGAGACCCAGTACTTC
CASRPRRAARKETQYF
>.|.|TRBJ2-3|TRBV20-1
TGCAGTGCAAAAAGCGGCGCCAGCACAGATACGCAGTATTTT
CSAKSGASTDTQYF
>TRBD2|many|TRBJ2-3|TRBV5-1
TGCGCCAGCAGCGGGGGACTAGCGGGAGGACGCGGCACAGATACGCAGTATTTT
CASSGGLAGGRGTDTQYF
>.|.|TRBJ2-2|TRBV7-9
TGTGCCAGCAGCCATGATCAGGCCGGGGAGCTGTTTTTT
CASSHDQAGELFF
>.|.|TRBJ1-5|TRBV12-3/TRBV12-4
TGTGCCAGCAGTTTAGGAATGCCCTACAATCAGCCCCAGCATTTT
CASSLGMPYNQPQHF
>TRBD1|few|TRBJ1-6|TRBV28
TGTGCCAGCAACTTCAGGGGACAGTATTCACCCCTCCACTTT
CASNFRGQYSPLHF
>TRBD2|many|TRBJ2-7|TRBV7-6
TGTGCCAGCAGCTACAGCGGGGGCAGCTCCTACGAGCAGTACTTC
CASSYSGGSSYEQYF
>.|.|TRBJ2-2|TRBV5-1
TGCGCCAGCAGCCTGAAGGGACCAGGACAGCACACGAACACCGGGGAGCTGTTTTTT
CASSLKGPGQHTNTGELFF
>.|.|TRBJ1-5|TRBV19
TGTGCCAGTAAGCTCGGAAATCAGCCCCAGCATTTT
CASKLGNQPQHF
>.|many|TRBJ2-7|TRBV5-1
TGCGCCAGCAGCTTGGATCCCCTCCGGCGCGACAGCTCCTACGAGCAGTACTTC
CASSLDPLRRDSSYEQYF
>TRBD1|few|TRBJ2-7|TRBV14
TGTGCCAGCAGCCAAGGTTGGCAGGGGGCCTACGAGCAGTACTTC
CASSQGWQGAYEQYF
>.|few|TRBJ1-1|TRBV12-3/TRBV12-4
TGTGCCAGCAGTTCCCCGGACTGGAGGGACACTGAAGCTTTCTTT
CASSSPDWRDTEAFF
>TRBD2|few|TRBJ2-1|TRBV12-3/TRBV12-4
TGTGCCAGCAGTCAACGACGGACTAGCTACAATGAGCAGTTCTTC
CASSQRRTSYNEQFF
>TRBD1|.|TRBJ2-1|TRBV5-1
TGCGCCAGCAGCTGGACAGGGGCAGGTGAGCAGTTCTTC
CASSWTGAGEQFF
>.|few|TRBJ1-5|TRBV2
TGTGCCAGCAGTGAAGGTAGGGCAGGTCAGCCCCAGCATTTT
CASSEGRAGQPQHF
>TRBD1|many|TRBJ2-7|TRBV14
TGTGCCAGCAGACGGACAGGGTTCGAGCAGTACTTC
CASRRTGFEQYF
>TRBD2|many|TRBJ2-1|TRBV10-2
TGCGCCACCTCCTCTCGGGGGCTAGCGGGACGGAATGAGCAGTTCTTC
CATSSRGLAGRNEQFF
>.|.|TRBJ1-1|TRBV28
TGTGCCAGCAGTTTCCCCCCTCCGATCACTGAAGCTTTCTTT
CASSFPPPITEAFF
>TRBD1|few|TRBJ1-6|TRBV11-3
TGTGCCAGCAAGAAACAGGGGTCTAATTCACCCCTCCACTTT
CASKKQGSNSPLHF
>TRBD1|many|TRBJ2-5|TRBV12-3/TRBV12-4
TGTGCCAGCAGTTTTTACAGGGGAGAGACCCAGTACTTC
CASSFYRGETQYF
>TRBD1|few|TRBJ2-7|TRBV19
TGTGCCAGTAGTATAGGGACAGGGGCCTACGAGCAGTACTTC
CASSIGTGAYEQYF
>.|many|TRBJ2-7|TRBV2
TGTGCCAGCAAAAATACGTTCGCGGGGGAGCAGTACTTC
CASKNTFAGEQYF
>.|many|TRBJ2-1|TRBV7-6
TGTGCCAGCAGCCGGCAGACCGGGGGCTCCTACAATGAGCAGTTCTTC
CASSRQTGGSYNEQFF
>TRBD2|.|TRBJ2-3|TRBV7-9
TGTGCCAGCAGCTCCCGCCCGACTAGCGGGAGGGCCCTCAGCACAGATACGCAGTATTTT
CASSSRPTSGRALSTDTQYF
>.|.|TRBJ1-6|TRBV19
TGTGCCAGTAGTCCGGGACTACTTAATTCACCCCTCCACTTT
CASSPGLLNSPLHF
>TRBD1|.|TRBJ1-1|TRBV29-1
TGCAGCGTTGTGGGACAGATGAACACTGAAGCTTTCTTT
CSVVGQMNTEAFF
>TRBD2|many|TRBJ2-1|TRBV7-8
TGTGCCAGCAGCCGCGGGGGGACCTACAATGAGCAGTTCTTC
CASSRGGTYNEQFF
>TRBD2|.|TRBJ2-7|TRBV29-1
TGCAGCGTTGAAGTGGTAATAGGCGGGGGCGAGCAGTACTTC
CSVEVVIGGGEQYF
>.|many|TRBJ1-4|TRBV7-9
TGTGCCAGCAGCTTATTAGGCCTTAATGAAAAACTGTTTTTT
CASSLLGLNEKLFF
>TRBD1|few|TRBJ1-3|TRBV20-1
TGCAGTGCTAGAGTAGGGGGCAACTCTGGAAACACCATATATTTT
CSARVGGNSGNTIYF
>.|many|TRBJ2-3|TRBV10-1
TGCGCCAGCAGTGACAGCCCCGCTAGCACAGATACGCAGTATTTT
CASSDSPASTDTQYF
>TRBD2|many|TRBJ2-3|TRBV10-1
TGCGCCAGCAGTGAGTCTGGACTAGCGGGAGGGATAGATACGCAGTATTTT
CASSESGLAGGIDTQYF
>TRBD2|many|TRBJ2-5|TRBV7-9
TGTGCCAGCAGCTCCCGGACCGGGACTAGCGTGAGCGAGACCCAGTACTTC
CASSSRTGTSVSETQYF
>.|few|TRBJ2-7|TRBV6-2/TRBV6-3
TGTGCCACGAGAGCAGCGTACGAACCCTCCGAGCAGTACTTC
CATRAAYEPSEQYF
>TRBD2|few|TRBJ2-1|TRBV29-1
TGCAGCGTTTTCCCGCCCTTGCGGGAGTCCTACGATGAGCAGTTCTTC
CSVFPPLRESYDEQFF
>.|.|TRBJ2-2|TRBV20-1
TGCAGTGCTAGGTGGAACACCGGGGAGCTGTTTTTT
CSARWNTGELFF
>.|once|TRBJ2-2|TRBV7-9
TGTGCCAGCGGGCCGGAACTCAACACCGGGGAGCTGTTTTTT
CASGPELNTGELFF
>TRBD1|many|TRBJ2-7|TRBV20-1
TGCAGTGCTAGAGAAATGGACAGGGGGAAAGTCTACGAGCAGTACTTC
CSAREMDRGKVYEQYF
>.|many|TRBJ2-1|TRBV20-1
TGCAGTGCTAGACAGGGTTGGAAATCCAACAATGAGCAGTTCTTC
CSARQGWKSNNEQFF
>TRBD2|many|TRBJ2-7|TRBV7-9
TGTGCCAGCAGCGATGGGGTCCGGGGGGTTCACGAGCAGTACTTC
CASSDGVRGVHEQYF
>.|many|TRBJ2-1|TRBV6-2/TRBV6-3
TGTGCCAGCAGTTTTAACAGGGCAATAGAGCAGTTCTTC
CASSFNRAIEQFF
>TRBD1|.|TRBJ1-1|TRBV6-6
TGTGCCAGCAGTTACTCCAGGGGGCTGAACACTGAAGCTTTCTTT
CASSYSRGLNTEAFF
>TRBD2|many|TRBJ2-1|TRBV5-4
TGTGCCAGCAGCTTGAGAGTTGGCCTAGCGGGAAGGGATGAGCAGTTCTTC
CASSLRVGLAGRDEQFF
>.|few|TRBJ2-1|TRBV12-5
TGTGCTAGTCGCCTATACAATGAGCAGTTCTTC
CASRLYNEQFF